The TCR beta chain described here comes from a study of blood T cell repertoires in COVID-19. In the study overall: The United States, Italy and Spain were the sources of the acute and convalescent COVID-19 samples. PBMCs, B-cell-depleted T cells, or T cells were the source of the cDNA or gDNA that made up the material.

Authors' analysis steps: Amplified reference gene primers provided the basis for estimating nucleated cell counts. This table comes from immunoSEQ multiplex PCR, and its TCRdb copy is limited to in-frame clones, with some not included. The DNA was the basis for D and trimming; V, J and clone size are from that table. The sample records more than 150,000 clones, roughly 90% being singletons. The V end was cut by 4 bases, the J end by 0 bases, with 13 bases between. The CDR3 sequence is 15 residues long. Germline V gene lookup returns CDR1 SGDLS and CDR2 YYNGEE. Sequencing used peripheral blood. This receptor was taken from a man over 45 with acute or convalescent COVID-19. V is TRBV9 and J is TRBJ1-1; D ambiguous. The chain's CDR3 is CASSPSPLMNTEAFF. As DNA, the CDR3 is TGTGCCAGCAGCCCCTCACCACTCATGAACACTGAAGCTTTCTTT.